The next 21 T cell receptor beta chains were all read from a single sample in a study of human T cells and chemical hapten exposure. TCRdb ran MiXCR on the RACE reads and lists one entry per CDR3 protein. The data hold about 140,000 distinct CDR3 sequences, with roughly 10% observed a single time. Time point described: patch test 2, 6 weeks after DPC sensitization. Treatment reported: therapeutic diphenylcyclopropenone sensitization with weekly scalp DPC. The sequences come from whole blood, collected in connection with sensitization to the hapten diphenylcyclopropenone (DPC). The receptors derive from a woman aged 45 to 65 with alopecia areata. Some clones in this sample may be carry-over from other donors' samples.

This clonotype occurred many times. V and J are TRBV7-2 and TRBJ2-1, with D tentatively TRBD2 (6 bases). The ends were cut back, 5 bases at V and 8 bases at J, with 16 bases in the middle. Germline V gene sequence: CDR1 SGHTA, CDR2 FQGNSA. The CDR3 has 14 residues. The CDR3 region has the DNA TGTGCCAGCAGCCTCCCCGGCCTAGCGCATGAGCAGTTCTTC. Translated: CASSLPGLAHEQFF. Full variable domain (remainder filled in from reference TRBV7-2 and TRBJ2-1): GAGVSQSPSNKVTEKGKDVELRCDPISGHTALYWYRQSLGQGLEFLIYFQGNSAPDKSGLPSDRFSAERTGGSVSTLTIQRTQQEDSAVYLCASSLPGLAHEQFFGPGTRLTVL.

In nucleotides, the CDR3 is TGTGCCAGCAGTTTCGGACGTGATAATTCACCCCTCCACTTT. Its translation is CASSFGRDNSPLHF. The chain has TRBV27 and TRBJ1-6; D gene unclear. The germline V and J ends were trimmed by 3 bases and 5 bases, with 8 bases remaining between them. The CDR3 has 14 residues. Germline CDR1 reads MNHEY; CDR2 reads SMNVEV (reference sequence).

This clonotype was seen repeatedly, ten times or more. V and J are TRBV11-2 and TRBJ1-2; no clear D. The length of the CDR3 is 15 residues. CDR1 is SGHAT, CDR2 FQNNGV, per germline. V lost 0 bases to trimming and J lost 0 bases, with 8 bases between them. The CDR3 protein is CASSLEASANYGYTF. CDR3 DNA sequence: TGTGCCAGCAGCTTAGAAGCTTCAGCTAACTATGGCTACACCTTC.

The rearrangement links TRBV3-1 to TRBJ2-2, with D possibly being TRBD1 or TRBD2 (5 bases each). Germline lookup yields CDR1 LGHDT and CDR2 YNNKEL (reference sequence). Trimming pared 3 bases from V and 4 bases from J, leaving 18 bases between. The CDR3 consists of 17 residues. The CDR3 DNA follows: TGTGCCAGCAGCCACCTCGGGGCGACCTCGCGCACCGGGGAGCTGTTTTTT. Translation: CASSHLGATSRTGELFF. Looking up the rest from reference TRBV3-1 and TRBJ2-2 gives the full variable domain: DTAVSQTPKYLVTQMGNDKSIKCEQNLGHDTMYWYKQDSKKFLKIMFSYNNKELIINETVPNRFSPKSPDKAHLNLHINSLELGDSAVYFCASSHLGATSRTGELFFGEGSRLTVL.

The sample holds many counts of this clonotype. The chain carries TRBV9 and TRBJ2-7; TRBD2 matches at 7 bases. The CDR3 runs to 15 residues. CDR1 is SGDLS, CDR2 YYNGEE, per germline. The V gene end was trimmed by 3 bases and the J gene end by 5 bases; junction bases not matched to a gene: 11. This chain's CDR3 is CASSAGTTPGDEQYF. DNA for the CDR3: TGTGCCAGCAGCGCCGGGACTACCCCGGGAGACGAGCAGTACTTC.

This clonotype has more than one count but fewer than ten. The V and J genes are TRBV18 and TRBJ2-1; TRBD2 agrees at 13 bases. Germline values: CDR1 KGHSH, CDR2 LQKENI. V gave up 2 bases and J gave up 6 bases; unmatched junction bases: 10. The CDR3 spans 18 residues. Here the CDR3 reads CASSPWTSGSRTGNEQFF. Written as DNA, the CDR3 is TGTGCCAGCTCACCATGGACTAGCGGGAGTAGAACCGGCAATGAGCAGTTCTTC.

This clonotype has at least ten counts. The V call is TRBV13, the J call TRBJ2-3; 16 positions agree with TRBD2. Germline V gene sequence: CDR1 PRHDT, CDR2 FYEKMQ (reference sequence). The ends lost 5 bases at V and 0 bases at J; junction bases unmatched: 5. The CDR3 has 18 amino acids. DNA for the CDR3: TGTGCCAGCAGCAGGGGACTAGCGGGAGGGTCAAGCACAGATACGCAGTATTTT. Protein: CASSRGLAGGSSTDTQYF.

This clonotype was counted at least ten times. This chain uses TRBV24-1 with TRBJ1-5; perhaps TRBD1 as D (6 bases). The CDR3 covers 14 residues. Germline V gene data show CDR1 as KGHDR and CDR2 as SFDVKD. Between the trimmed V and J ends, which lost 6 bases and 0 bases, there was a span of 8 bases. The CDR3 reads CATSRTASNQPQHF. The CDR3 DNA follows: TGTGCCACCAGTCGGACAGCTAGCAATCAGCCCCAGCATTTT.

This clonotype was seen many times. This chain links TRBV29-1 with TRBJ2-4, with 8 nucleotides matching TRBD2. Germline CDR1 SQVTM, CDR2 ANQGSEA. The V gene end was trimmed by 6 bases and the J gene end by 8 bases; junction bases not matched to a gene: 18. The CDR3 totals 16 residues. The CDR3 protein is CSVRPGGRGPLDIQYF. For the CDR3, the DNA is TGCAGCGTCCGCCCGGGGGGGAGGGGCCCCCTAGACATTCAGTACTTC.

The chain recombines TRBV6-2 or TRBV6-3 with TRBJ1-5; 10 bases are a match to TRBD1. This CDR3 comprises 17 residues. Trimming removed 6 bases from V and 6 bases from J; junction bases left unmatched: 14. Germline loops: CDR1 MNHEY, CDR2 SVGEGT. CDR3 nucleotides: TGTGCCAGCAGAGGGGGACAGGGGCCCAAGTCGATTCAGCCCCAGCATTTT. Residues: CASRGGQGPKSIQPQHF.

This chain links TRBV29-1 with TRBJ2-7; possibly TRBD1 for D (5 bases). CDR1 is SQVTM, CDR2 ANQGSEA, per germline. V was trimmed by 2 bases and J by 2 bases, leaving 13 bases between them. The CDR3 sequence is 14 residues long. The CDR3 spells CSVERQGPPYEQYF. CDR3 coding DNA: TGCAGCGTTGAAAGGCAGGGCCCTCCCTACGAGCAGTACTTC.

The gene calls are TRBV20-1 and TRBJ2-1; TRBD2 is a possible D gene (5 bases). V dropped 6 bases and J dropped 9 bases, with 18 bases sitting between them. CDR3 size: 13 residues. The V gene's germline CDR1 is DFQATT and CDR2 SNEGSKA (reference sequence). This CDR3 reads CSAPPPKGSEQFF. CDR3 nucleotide sequence: TGCAGTGCACCCCCCCCGAAAGGGAGTGAGCAGTTCTTC.

The gene calls are TRBV29-1 and TRBJ2-5, with D unresolved. Germline-derived CDR1 and CDR2 are SQVTM and ANQGSEA. The V end lost 4 bases, the J end lost 1 base, and 13 bases lay between the germline ends. CDR3 length equals 14 residues. Here the CDR3 reads CSVAFRALQETQYF. The CDR3 DNA is TGCAGCGTTGCATTTCGGGCCCTCCAAGAGACCCAGTACTTC.

This chain joins TRBV27 and TRBJ2-3; 8 bases map to TRBD2. V shed 8 bases and J 5 bases; nucleotides not matched to a gene: 9. Germline CDR1 reads MNHEY; CDR2 reads SMNVEV (reference sequence). CDR3 length equals 14 residues. The CDR3 region is CASSGLAGGDTQYF. CDR3 coding DNA: TGTGCCAGCTCGGGACTGGCGGGAGGAGATACGCAGTATTTT.

The J gene is TRBJ1-2, the V gene TRBV27, with 8 bases aligning to TRBD1. CDR1 is MNHEY and CDR2 is SMNVEV in the germline V gene (reference sequence). Trimming took 6 bases from V and 4 from J; bases not matched to a gene: 10. CDR3 size: 15 residues. The CDR3 DNA reads as TGTGCCAGCAGCCCTGAGGGCAGGGGGCTCTATGGCTACACCTTC. Protein: CASSPEGRGLYGYTF.

This clonotype turned up a few times. The rearrangement joins TRBV4-2 to TRBJ1-5; weak D call: TRBD1 (5 bases). Germline CDR1 is LGHNA and CDR2 is YNFKEQ. This CDR3 has 16 residues. The V gene lost 0 bases and the J gene lost 3 bases, with 12 bases spanning the gap. This CDR3 reads CASSQDSQGPNQPQHF. Written as DNA, the CDR3 is TGTGCCAGCAGCCAAGATTCGCAGGGCCCCAATCAGCCCCAGCATTTT.

The chain joins TRBV29-1 to TRBJ2-2, with D maybe TRBD1 (5 bases). The CDR3 consists of 13 residues. V dropped 7 bases and J dropped 3 bases, with 12 bases sitting between them. Germline CDR1 SQVTM, CDR2 ANQGSEA. The CDR3 sequence is CSAGQFHTGELFF. CDR3 bases: TGCAGCGCAGGACAATTTCACACCGGGGAGCTGTTTTTT.

The J gene is TRBJ2-7, the V gene TRBV12-3 or TRBV12-4, with TRBD2 matching 13 bases. After removal of 5 bases from V and 2 bases from J, the junction contained 3 bases not matched to a gene. The CDR3 sequence is 15 residues long. CDR3 region: CASSPGLAGAYEQYF. CDR3 nucleotides: TGTGCCAGCAGTCCCGGACTAGCGGGGGCCTACGAGCAGTACTTC.

The chain links TRBV7-9 to TRBJ1-2; 10 nucleotides align to TRBD1. This CDR3 region has 16 residues. V lost 4 bases and J lost 3; bases outside the gene matches: 8. Per germline, CDR1 SEHNR and CDR2 FQNEAQ (reference sequence). As DNA, the CDR3 is TGTGCCAGCAGCTCCGGGACAGGGGTCTTCTACTATGGCTACACCTTC. This translates into CASSSGTGVFYYGYTF.

This clonotype has just a few counts. This rearrangement joins TRBV28 to TRBJ1-3; D is undetermined. V was shortened by 1 base and J by 4 bases, with 8 bases between the two germline ends. The CDR3 totals 14 residues. Germline V CDR1 and CDR2: MDHEN, SYDVKM. The CDR3 here is CASSLLMGGNTIYF. As DNA, the CDR3 is TGTGCCAGCAGTTTATTAATGGGAGGAAACACCATATATTTT.

This clonotype was seen a single time. V and J are TRBV20-1 and TRBJ2-7; D gene uncertain. V gave up 5 bases and J gave up 6 bases, with 14 bases separating them. CDR1 and CDR2 from the germline V gene are DFQATT and SNEGSKA (reference sequence). This CDR3 region has 12 residues. This CDR3 reads CSARQDIIEQYF. In DNA form, the CDR3 reads TGCAGTGCTCGACAAGACATTATCGAGCAGTACTTC.